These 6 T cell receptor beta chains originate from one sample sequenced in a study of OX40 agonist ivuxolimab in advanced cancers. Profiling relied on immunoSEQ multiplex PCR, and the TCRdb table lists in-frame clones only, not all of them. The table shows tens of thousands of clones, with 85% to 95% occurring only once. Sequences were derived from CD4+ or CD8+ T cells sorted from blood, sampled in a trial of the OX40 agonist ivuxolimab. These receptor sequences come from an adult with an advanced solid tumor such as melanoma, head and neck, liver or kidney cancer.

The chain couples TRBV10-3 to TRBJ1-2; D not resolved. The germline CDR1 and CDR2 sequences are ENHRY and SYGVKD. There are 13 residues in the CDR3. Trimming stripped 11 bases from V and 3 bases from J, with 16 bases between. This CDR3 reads CAAHPGEDYGYTF. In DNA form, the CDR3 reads TGTGCCGCCCATCCCGGGGAGGACTATGGCTACACCTTC.

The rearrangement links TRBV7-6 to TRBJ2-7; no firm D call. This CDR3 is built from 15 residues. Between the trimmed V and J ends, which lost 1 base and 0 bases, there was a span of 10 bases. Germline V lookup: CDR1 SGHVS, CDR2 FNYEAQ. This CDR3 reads CASSLGAESSYEQYF. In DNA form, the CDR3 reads TGTGCCAGCAGCTTAGGGGCGGAGTCCTCCTACGAGCAGTACTTC.

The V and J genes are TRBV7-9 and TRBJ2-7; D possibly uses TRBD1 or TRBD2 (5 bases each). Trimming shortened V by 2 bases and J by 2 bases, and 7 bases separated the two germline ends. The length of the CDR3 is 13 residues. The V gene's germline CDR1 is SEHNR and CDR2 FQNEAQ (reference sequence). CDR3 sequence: CASSLPGPYEQYF. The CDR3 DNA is TGTGCCAGCAGCTTACCGGGACCCTACGAGCAGTACTTC.

CDR3 bases: TGTGCCAGCAAATCCGGGATCTCCGGGGAGCTGTTTTTT. Its translation: CASKSGISGELFF. The rearrangement joins TRBV6-5 to TRBJ2-2, with a tentative D call TRBD2 (5 bases). The CDR3 sequence is 13 residues long. V lost 7 bases, J lost 6 bases, and 12 bases lay in between. Germline V gene sequence: CDR1 MNHEY, CDR2 SVGAGI.

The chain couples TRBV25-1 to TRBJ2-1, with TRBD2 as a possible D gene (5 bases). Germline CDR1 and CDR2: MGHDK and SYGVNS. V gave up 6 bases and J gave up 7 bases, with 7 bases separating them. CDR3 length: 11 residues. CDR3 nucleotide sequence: TGTGCCAGCAGCAGAGGGAATGAGCAGTTCTTC. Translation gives CASSRGNEQFF.

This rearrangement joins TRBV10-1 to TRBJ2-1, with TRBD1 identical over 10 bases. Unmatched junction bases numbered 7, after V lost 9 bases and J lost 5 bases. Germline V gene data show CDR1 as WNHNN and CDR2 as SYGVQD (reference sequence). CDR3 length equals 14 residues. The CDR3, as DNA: TGCGCCAGACGGGACAGGGGATTGGACAATGAGCAGTTCTTC. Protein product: CARRDRGLDNEQFF.